This T cell receptor beta chain was sequenced in a study of CD8 T cells in Susac syndrome. Study-level background: Sequencing included Susac syndrome patients, more than five of them with active disease and under ten in remission. At the time their blood was drawn, patients with Susac syndrome were either therapy-naive, on corticosteroids (with some of them also receiving intravenous immunoglobulin), or on intravenous immunoglobulin alone.

V dropped 5 bases and J dropped 1 base, with 14 bases sitting between them. The CDR3 is 15 residues long. Negative magnetic isolation gave CD8+ and CD4+ cells; FACS enriched CD8+ TEMRA. With random hexamers, reverse transcription was performed on roughly 0.45 to 1 ug of RNA. Multiplex immunoSEQ PCR targeted 54 Vbeta and 13 Jbeta TCR beta segments. TCRdb itself ran the immunoSEQ multiplex PCR reads through MiXCR, one entry per CDR3 protein. The sample shows about 150,000 distinct CDR3 sequences, approximately 95% of them seen only once. The V and J genes are TRBV12-3 or TRBV12-4 and TRBJ2-5; D is possibly TRBD1 (6 bases). Sequenced: CD4+ T cells from PBMCs. This clonotype was obtained from a human donor with Susac syndrome. In DNA form, the CDR3 reads TGTGCCAGCAGTGACCATGGACAGCCCCAAGAGACCCAGTACTTC. This sequence encodes CASSDHGQPQETQYF.